Shown below are 27 T cell receptor beta chains from a single sample sequenced in a study of blood T cells in healthy people across ages. A second about 7 to 12 cycle PCR used barcoded and J-beta primers. MiXCR, applied by TCRdb to the 5' RACE reads, yields one record per CDR3 protein. The sample lists about 1 million distinct CDR3 sequences; more than 35% were seen once. The material sequenced was blood. All receptors come from a woman aged 60-75 years in good health.

This clonotype was seen a few times. The chain joins TRBV12-3 or TRBV12-4 to TRBJ2-1, with 7 bases fitting TRBD2. With V trimmed by 5 bases and J by 7 bases, 11 bases remained unmatched. CDR3 length: 15 amino acids. CDR3 sequence: CASSPAGVPANEQFF. As DNA, the CDR3 is TGTGCCAGCAGTCCGGCGGGGGTTCCTGCAAATGAGCAGTTCTTC.

The rearrangement links TRBV9 to TRBJ2-1; D might be TRBD1 (5 bases). V lost 3 bases and J lost 4, with 14 bases in between. CDR3 length: 15 residues. The germline V gene has CDR1 SGDLS and CDR2 YYNGEE. CDR3 in DNA: TGTGCCAGCAGCGAACTTGGACACGAATACAATGAGCAGTTCTTC. Its translation is CASSELGHEYNEQFF.

This clonotype was found a few times. CDR3 sequence reads: CASSLPRAGGQKTQYF. The CDR3 region has the DNA TGTGCCAGCAGCTTACCGCGCGCGGGAGGGCAGAAGACCCAGTACTTC. The chain links TRBV11-1 to TRBJ2-5; 9 bases align to TRBD2. The CDR3 has 16 residues. V dropped 2 bases and J dropped 6; count of bases not matched to a gene: 10. CDR1 is SGHAT and CDR2 is FQDESV in the germline V gene (reference sequence).

The rearrangement links TRBV7-2 to TRBJ2-4, with 14 bases matching TRBD2. The CDR3 extends over 16 amino acids. Germline lookup yields CDR1 SGHTA and CDR2 FQGNSA. Trimming cost V 4 bases and J 13 bases; bases outside gene matches: 12. CDR3 DNA sequence: TGTGCCAGCAGCTCCCAGCGACTAGCGGGAGGGGGAGAGCAGTACTTC. It is translated as CASSSQRLAGGGEQYF.

This clonotype has just a few counts. The chain links TRBV13 to TRBJ2-1, with no clear D. Trimming took 5 bases from V and 7 from J, leaving 12 bases between them. Looked up from germline, CDR1 is PRHDT and CDR2 is FYEKMQ (reference sequence). The CDR3 is 13 residues long. The chain's CDR3 is CASSPEPSNEQFF. CDR3 nucleotides: TGTGCCAGCAGCCCAGAGCCCAGTAATGAGCAGTTCTTC.

This clonotype turned up a few times. The V and J genes are TRBV11-2 and TRBJ2-7; 9 bases match TRBD1. The CDR3 contains 15 residues. With 5 bases clipped from V and 3 bases from J, the junction kept 8 bases outside the gene matches. CDR1 is SGHAT and CDR2 is FQNNGV in the germline V gene. CDR3 region: CASSHYRGLDYEQYF. The CDR3 region has the DNA TGTGCCAGCAGCCATTACAGGGGGCTAGACTACGAGCAGTACTTC.

This rearrangement joins TRBV7-6 to TRBJ2-6, with TRBD1 as a possible D gene (6 bases). CDR3 length: 17 residues. Per the germline V gene, CDR1 is SGHVS and CDR2 is FNYEAQ. The V gene lost 5 bases and the J gene lost 3 bases, with 17 bases spanning the gap. The CDR3 loop is CASSTQGNLIGANVLTF. The DNA of the CDR3 is TGTGCCAGCAGCACACAGGGAAATTTAATTGGGGCCAACGTCCTGACTTTC. The full variable domain, with the rest looked up from reference TRBV7-6 and TRBJ2-6, is GAGVSQSPRYKVTKRGQDVALRCDPISGHVSLYWYRQALGQGPEFLTYFNYEAQQDKSGLPNDRFSAERPEGSISTLTIQRTEQRDSAMYRCASSTQGNLIGANVLTFGAGSRLTVL.

This clonotype was seen at least ten times. The V gene is TRBV2, the J gene TRBJ2-1, with D hard to call. CDR1 SNHLY and CDR2 FYNNEI come from the germline V gene. V was pared by 6 bases and J by 8 bases, with 8 bases between. The CDR3 length is 11 residues. The CDR3 here is CASSPHDEQFF. CDR3 nucleotides: TGTGCCAGCAGCCCTCACGATGAGCAGTTCTTC.

This clonotype has a handful of counts. V gene TRBV2 combines with J gene TRBJ2-1, with TRBD2 identical over 8 bases. Per germline, CDR1 SNHLY and CDR2 FYNNEI. The trim removed 4 bases at V and 6 bases at J, leaving 8 bases unmatched. The CDR3 runs to 15 residues. For the CDR3, the DNA is TGTGCCAGCAGTGCTAGGAGCGGGAGTCCCAATGAGCAGTTCTTC. Its translation is CASSARSGSPNEQFF. Based on the CDR3 plus reference TRBV2 and TRBJ2-1, the full variable domain is EPEVTQTPSHQVTQMGQEVILRCVPISNHLYFYWYRQILGQKVEFLVSFYNNEISEKSEIFDDQFSVERPDGSNFTLKIRSTKLEDSAMYFCASSARSGSPNEQFFGPGTRLTVL.

The rearrangement joins TRBV12-3 or TRBV12-4 to TRBJ1-4; 10 positions match TRBD1. CDR3 length: 16 amino acids. Unmatched junction bases numbered 8, after V lost 9 bases and J lost 1 base. CDR3 in amino acids: CASSPTGGRTNEKLFF. CDR3 coding DNA: TGTGCCAGTAGTCCGACAGGGGGCCGAACTAATGAAAAACTGTTTTTT.

This clonotype was picked up a small number of times. V gene TRBV4-2 combines with J gene TRBJ2-7; D is uncertain. V was shortened by 2 bases and J by 2 bases, with 7 bases between the two germline ends. This CDR3 is built from 13 residues. CDR1 is LGHNA and CDR2 is YNFKEQ in the germline V gene. CDR3 in DNA: TGTGCCAGCAGCCAATCATCGACCTACGAGCAGTACTTC. This translates into CASSQSSTYEQYF.

The chain couples TRBV29-1 to TRBJ2-3; D is perhaps TRBD2 (6 bases). Per germline, CDR1 SQVTM and CDR2 ANQGSEA. Trimming left V 3 bases short and J 3 bases short, with 19 bases between. The CDR3 loop spans 16 amino acids. In nucleotides, the CDR3 is TGCAGCGTTGATAGCCAACGGGAGTGGGGAACAGATACGCAGTATTTT. Translated: CSVDSQREWGTDTQYF.

The chain recombines TRBV20-1 with TRBJ2-5; 8 positions match TRBD2. The CDR3 consists of 15 residues. Germline V gene sequence: CDR1 DFQATT, CDR2 SNEGSKA (reference sequence). The trim removed 4 bases at V and 1 base at J, leaving 8 bases unmatched. The CDR3 sequence is CSATVPLAVQETQYF. The CDR3 region has the DNA TGCAGTGCTACAGTCCCACTAGCGGTCCAAGAGACCCAGTACTTC.

The rearrangement joins TRBV4-1 to TRBJ2-1; 8 bases line up with TRBD2. Germline V lookup: CDR1 MGHRA, CDR2 YSYEKL. V shed 4 bases and J 6 bases; nucleotides not matched to a gene: 11. CDR3 length: 16 residues. Here the CDR3 DNA reads TGCGCCAGCAGCCTACTCTCCGGGACTAGGGCCAATGAGCAGTTCTTC. This gives the protein CASSLLSGTRANEQFF.

Concerning this clonotype itself: This may arise from a read error, as a much more abundant clone is one base away. The rearrangement links TRBV29-1 to TRBJ2-5; D remains ambiguous. With 7 bases removed from V and 4 bases from J, the gap between germline ends came to 13 bases. Per germline, CDR1 SQVTM and CDR2 ANQGSEA. The length of the CDR3 is 12 residues. The CDR3 nucleotides are TGCAGCGCAATTTTGGCCCGAGAGACCCAGTACTTC. Translating gives CSAILARETQYF. Based on the CDR3 plus reference TRBV29-1 and TRBJ2-5, the full variable domain is SAVISQKPSRDICQRGTSLTIQCQVDSQVTMMFWYRQQPGQSLTLIATANQGSEATYESGFVIDKFPISRPNLTFSTLTVSNMSPEDSSIYLCSAILARETQYFGPGTRLLVL.

This clonotype has a handful of counts. The chain links TRBV29-1 to TRBJ1-5, with D unresolved. The ends were cut back, 7 bases at V and 4 bases at J, with 14 bases in the middle. CDR3 length: 13 residues. Germline V lookup: CDR1 SQVTM, CDR2 ANQGSEA. CDR3: CSAKSGGNQPQHF. CDR3 bases: TGCAGCGCCAAATCGGGCGGGAATCAGCCCCAGCATTTT.

This rearrangement joins TRBV3-1 to TRBJ2-7, with 7 bases aligning to TRBD1. This CDR3 has 16 amino acids. Trimming at V came to 8 bases and at J to 2 bases, leaving 15 bases not matched to a gene. Germline V lookup: CDR1 LGHDT, CDR2 YNNKEL (reference sequence). CDR3 bases: TGTGCCAGCGGCCCTAAAACAGGGGCTGGGACCTACGAGCAGTACTTC. Protein: CASGPKTGAGTYEQYF.

This clonotype has a handful of counts. This chain uses TRBV7-2 with TRBJ2-4; 7 bases are shared with TRBD2. The CDR3 contains 13 residues. Trimming at V came to 2 bases and at J to 15 bases, leaving 10 bases not matched to a gene. The germline gives CDR1 SGHTA, CDR2 FQGNSA. The CDR3 nucleotides are TGTGCCAGCAGCTTACCGACCGCGGGGGTTTTGTACTTC. Protein product: CASSLPTAGVLYF. Full variable domain (remainder filled in from reference TRBV7-2 and TRBJ2-4): GAGVSQSPSNKVTEKGKDVELRCDPISGHTALYWYRQSLGQGLEFLIYFQGNSAPDKSGLPSDRFSAERTGGSVSTLTIQRTQQEDSAVYLCASSLPTAGVLYFGAGTRLSVL.

In its sample, this clonotype was seen a few times. V gene TRBV4-1 combines with J gene TRBJ2-5; D not resolved. Trimming stripped 2 bases from V and 7 bases from J, with 8 bases between. Germline CDR1 MGHRA, CDR2 YSYEKL. The CDR3 totals 12 residues. CDR3 residues: CASSQRLGTQYF. In DNA, the CDR3 is TGCGCCAGCAGCCAAAGACTCGGGACCCAGTACTTC.

This sequence joins TRBV11-3 and TRBJ1-1, with TRBD1 identical over 7 bases. The CDR3 is 14 residues long. CDR1 is SGHNT, CDR2 YENEEA, per germline. Trimming removed 1 base from V and 7 bases from J; junction bases left unmatched: 6. The DNA of the CDR3 is TGTGCCAGCAGCTTAGGACAGGGCAGTGGTGAAGCTTTCTTT. Translating it yields CASSLGQGSGEAFF.

The gene calls are TRBV4-1 and TRBJ2-1; TRBD1 aligns across 9 bases. V shed 1 base, J shed 7 bases, and the junction held 5 bases outside the gene matches. Germline V CDR1 and CDR2: MGHRA, YSYEKL. This CDR3 is 15 amino acids long. CDR3 region: CASSQGRTGVNEQFF. The CDR3 DNA reads TGCGCCAGCAGCCAAGGGAGGACAGGGGTAAATGAGCAGTTCTTC.

CDR3 residues: CSGEKRTSYNEQFF. The CDR3 nucleotides are TGCAGTGGGGAAAAGAGAACGTCCTACAATGAGCAGTTCTTC. V and J are TRBV20-1 and TRBJ2-1, with unresolved D. CDR3 length: 14 residues. The V gene's germline CDR1 is DFQATT and CDR2 SNEGSKA (reference sequence). Trimming shortened V by 7 bases and J by 1 base, and 14 bases separated the two germline ends.

This CDR3 reads CSAAEARETQYF. The DNA of the CDR3 is TGCAGTGCTGCGGAGGCCAGAGAGACCCAGTACTTC. V is TRBV20-1 and J is TRBJ2-4; D possibly corresponds to TRBD2 (5 bases). The J call could be wrong; TRBJ2-5 is a better fit for the DNA end. Germline loops: CDR1 DFQATT, CDR2 SNEGSKA (reference sequence). This CDR3 comprises 12 residues.

This clonotype has only one observation. V is TRBV12-3 or TRBV12-4 and J is TRBJ2-7; TRBD2 agrees at 10 bases. CDR3 length equals 14 residues. The V segment lost 7 bases and the J segment 2 bases; nucleotides outside the gene matches: 5. The CDR3 here is CASKLSGRAYEQYF. The DNA of the CDR3 is TGTGCCAGCAAACTCAGCGGGAGGGCCTACGAGCAGTACTTC.

The chain employs TRBV6-5 and TRBJ2-2; 10 nucleotides line up with TRBD2. Trimming cost V 2 bases and J 4 bases; bases outside gene matches: 1. Germline V gene data show CDR1 as MNHEY and CDR2 as SVGAGI. The CDR3 is 15 amino acids. CDR3 in DNA: TGTGCCAGCAGTTACACTAGCGGGGCCACCGGGGAGCTGTTTTTT. Its translation is CASSYTSGATGELFF.

This clonotype was seen a single time. Relative to the germline gene, one junction end is altered; a read error may explain this. The chain uses TRBV6-2 or TRBV6-3 and TRBJ2-7; D is uncertain. Germline V lookup: CDR1 MNHEY, CDR2 SVGEGT. There are 11 residues in the CDR3. The CDR3 coding sequence is TGTGCCAGCAGGATCTCCTACGAGAAGTACTTC. It codes for CASRISYEKYF.

This clonotype was seen only a few times. The chain couples TRBV27 to TRBJ2-6; D possibly corresponds to TRBD1 (5 bases). Per germline, CDR1 MNHEY and CDR2 SMNVEV (reference sequence). Trimming took off 7 bases at V and 3 bases at J, with 10 bases between the two ends. This CDR3 is 14 amino acids long. The CDR3 loop is CASTNQGGANVLTF. In DNA form, the CDR3 reads TGTGCCAGCACCAACCAGGGTGGGGCCAACGTCCTGACTTTC.